This T cell receptor (beta chain) stems from a study of cytomegalovirus exposure and HLA in healthy donors. Study as a whole: There were 85 million or so unique TCRs (from HLA-typed donors) in an early data release. Study-wide results and caveats: Most sequenced TCRs were rare (though some public TCRs occurred in many donors).

Germline values: CDR1 MNHNS, CDR2 SASEGT. V was cut by 5 bases and J by 6 bases, with 11 bases left in between. The CDR3 length is 14 residues. This clone was counted once. Its antigen is not identified. A multiplex PCR was run with 60 Vbeta primers and 13 Jbeta primers. The assay was immunoSEQ multiplex PCR, and TCRdb's table has in-frame clones only and misses some. The table lists approximately 93,000 clones, roughly 67% of them singletons. The receptor comes from a boy between 10 and 17 years old in good health and CMV-seropositive. The source material was PBMCs. The V call is TRBV6-1, the J call TRBJ1-6, with a weak D call TRBD1 (6 bases). In nucleotides, the CDR3 is TGTGCCAGCAGTCTCGGACAGAGTAATTCACCCCTCCACTTT. Translated: CASSLGQSNSPLHF.